This T cell receptor beta chain was sequenced during a study of blood T cell repertoires in COVID-19. Study as a whole: Sites in the United States, Italy and Spain provided acute and convalescent COVID-19 samples.

The V gene's germline CDR1 is SEHNR and CDR2 FQNEAQ (reference sequence). The CDR3 sequence is 16 residues long. Trimming removed 0 bases at V and 1 base at J, with 10 bases between. As processed by the authors: Nucleated cell number was recorded as an estimate derived from reference gene primer amplification. Produced via immunoSEQ multiplex PCR; TCRdb's table is partial and in-frame only. That table gives V, J and clone size, and the DNA gave D and trimming. The repertoire holds a few hundred thousand clones, with 89% as singletons. During active infection, Seattle patients enrolled and were then monitored through disease.

The TCR comes from a woman in her twenties or thirties with COVID-19, enrolled during active disease. J is TRBJ1-5 and V is TRBV7-9; TRBD1 might be the D (5 bases). Sequenced input: peripheral blood. The CDR3 loop is CASSLADSGSNQPQHF. The CDR3 nucleotides are TGTGCCAGCAGCTTAGCCGACAGTGGCAGCAATCAGCCCCAGCATTTT.